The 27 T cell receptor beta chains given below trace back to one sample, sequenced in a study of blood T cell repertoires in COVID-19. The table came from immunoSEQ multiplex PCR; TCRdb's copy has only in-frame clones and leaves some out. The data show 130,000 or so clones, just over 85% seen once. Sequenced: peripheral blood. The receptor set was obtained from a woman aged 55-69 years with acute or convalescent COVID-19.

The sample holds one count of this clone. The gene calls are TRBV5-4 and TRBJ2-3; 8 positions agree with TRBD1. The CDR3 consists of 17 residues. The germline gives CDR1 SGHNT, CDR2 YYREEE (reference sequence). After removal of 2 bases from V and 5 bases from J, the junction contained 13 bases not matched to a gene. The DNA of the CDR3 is TGTGCCAGCAGCTTTCAAGGTCGGTCAGGGGGCAGAGATACGCAGTATTTT. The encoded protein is CASSFQGRSGGRDTQYF.

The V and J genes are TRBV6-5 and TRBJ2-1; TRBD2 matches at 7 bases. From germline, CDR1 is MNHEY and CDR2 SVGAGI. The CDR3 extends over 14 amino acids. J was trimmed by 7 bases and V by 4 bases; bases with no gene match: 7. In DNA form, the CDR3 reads TGTGCCAGCAGTTTCCTACTAGCGTCTAATGAGCAGTTCTTC. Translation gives CASSFLLASNEQFF.

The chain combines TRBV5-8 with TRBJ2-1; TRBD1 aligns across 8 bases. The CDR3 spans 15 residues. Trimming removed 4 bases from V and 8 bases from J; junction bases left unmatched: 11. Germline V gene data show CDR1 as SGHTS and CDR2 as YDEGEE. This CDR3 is CASSLGQGLIDEQFF. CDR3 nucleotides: TGTGCCAGCAGCCTCGGACAGGGTCTGATCGATGAGCAGTTCTTC.

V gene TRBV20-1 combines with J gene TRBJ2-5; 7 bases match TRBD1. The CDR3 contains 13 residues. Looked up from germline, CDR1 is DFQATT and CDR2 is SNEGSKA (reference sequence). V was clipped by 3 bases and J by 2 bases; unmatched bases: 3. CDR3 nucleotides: TGCAGTGCTAGTGGGACAGCGCAAGAGACCCAGTACTTC. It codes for CSASGTAQETQYF.

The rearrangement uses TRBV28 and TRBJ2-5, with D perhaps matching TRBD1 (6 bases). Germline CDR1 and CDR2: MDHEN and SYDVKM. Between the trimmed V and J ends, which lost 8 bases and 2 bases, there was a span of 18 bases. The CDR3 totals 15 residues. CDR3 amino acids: CASGGGVEPQETQYF. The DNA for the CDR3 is TGTGCCAGCGGGGGCGGAGTCGAACCGCAAGAGACCCAGTACTTC.

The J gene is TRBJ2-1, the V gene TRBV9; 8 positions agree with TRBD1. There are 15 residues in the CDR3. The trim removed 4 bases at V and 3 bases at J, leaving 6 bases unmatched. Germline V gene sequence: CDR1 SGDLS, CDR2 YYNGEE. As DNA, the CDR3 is TGTGCCAGCAGCCCCCAGGGGGCCTTCTACAATGAGCAGTTCTTC. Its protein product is CASSPQGAFYNEQFF.

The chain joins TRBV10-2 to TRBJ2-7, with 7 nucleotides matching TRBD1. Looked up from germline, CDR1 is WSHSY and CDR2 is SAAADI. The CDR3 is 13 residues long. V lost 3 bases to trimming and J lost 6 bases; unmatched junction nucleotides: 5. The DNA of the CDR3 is TGCGCCAGCAGTGACGGACAGGTCGGCGAGCAGTACTTC. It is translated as CASSDGQVGEQYF.

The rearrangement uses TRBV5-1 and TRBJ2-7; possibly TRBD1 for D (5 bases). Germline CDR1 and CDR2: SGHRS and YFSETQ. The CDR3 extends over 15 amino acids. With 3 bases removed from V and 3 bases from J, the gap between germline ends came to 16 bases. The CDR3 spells CASSSLLGADYEQYF. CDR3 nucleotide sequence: TGCGCCAGCAGCTCCCTGCTAGGGGCGGACTACGAGCAGTACTTC.

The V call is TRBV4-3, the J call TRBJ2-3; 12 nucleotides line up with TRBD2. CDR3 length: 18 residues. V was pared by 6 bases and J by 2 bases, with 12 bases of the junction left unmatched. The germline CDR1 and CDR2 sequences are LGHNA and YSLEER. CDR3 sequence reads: CASSQSSSSGGATDTQYF. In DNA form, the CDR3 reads TGCGCCAGCAGTCAATCCTCTTCTAGCGGGGGGGCCACAGATACGCAGTATTTT.

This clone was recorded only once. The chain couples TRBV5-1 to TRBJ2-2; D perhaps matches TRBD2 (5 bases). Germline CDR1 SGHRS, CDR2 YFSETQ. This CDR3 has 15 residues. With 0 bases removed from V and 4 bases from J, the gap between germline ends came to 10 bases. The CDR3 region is CASSLVAGGTGELFF. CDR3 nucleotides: TGCGCCAGCAGCTTGGTTGCCGGAGGCACCGGGGAGCTGTTTTTT.

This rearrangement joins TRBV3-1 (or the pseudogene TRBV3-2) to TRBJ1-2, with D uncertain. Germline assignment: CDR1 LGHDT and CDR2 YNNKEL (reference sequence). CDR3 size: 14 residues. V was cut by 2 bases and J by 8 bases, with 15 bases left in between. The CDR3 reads CASSQSLFPVGYTF. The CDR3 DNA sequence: TGTGCCAGCAGCCAATCCCTTTTTCCCGTAGGCTACACCTTC.

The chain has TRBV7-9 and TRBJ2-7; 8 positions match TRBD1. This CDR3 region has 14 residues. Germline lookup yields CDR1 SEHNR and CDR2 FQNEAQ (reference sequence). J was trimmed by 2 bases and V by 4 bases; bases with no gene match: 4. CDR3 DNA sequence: TGTGCCAGCAGCTCGGAACAGGGGGCCTACGAGCAGTACTTC. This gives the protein CASSSEQGAYEQYF.

The CDR3 DNA follows: TGTGCTAGTGGTTTGTACTCGGGCCGGGACAGTGGCAATCAGCCCCAGCATTTT. It translates to CASGLYSGRDSGNQPQHF. The V gene is TRBV12-5, the J gene TRBJ1-5, with 7 positions matching TRBD1. Per germline, CDR1 LGHNT and CDR2 FRNRAP. Trimming removed 2 bases from V and 2 bases from J; junction bases left unmatched: 12. The CDR3 runs to 18 residues.

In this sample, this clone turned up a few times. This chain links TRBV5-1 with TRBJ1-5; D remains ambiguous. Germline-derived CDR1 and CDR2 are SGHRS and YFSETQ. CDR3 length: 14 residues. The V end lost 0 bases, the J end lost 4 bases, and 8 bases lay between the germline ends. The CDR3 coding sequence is TGCGCCAGCAGCTTGGCGTCCCCGAATCAGCCCCAGCATTTT. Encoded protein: CASSLASPNQPQHF.

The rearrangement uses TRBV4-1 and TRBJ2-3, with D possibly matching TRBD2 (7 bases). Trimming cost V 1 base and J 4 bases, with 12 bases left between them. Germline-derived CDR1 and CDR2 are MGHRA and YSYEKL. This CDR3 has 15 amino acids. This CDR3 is CASSQVLGGADTQYF. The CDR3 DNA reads TGCGCCAGCAGCCAAGTTTTAGGGGGGGCAGATACGCAGTATTTT.

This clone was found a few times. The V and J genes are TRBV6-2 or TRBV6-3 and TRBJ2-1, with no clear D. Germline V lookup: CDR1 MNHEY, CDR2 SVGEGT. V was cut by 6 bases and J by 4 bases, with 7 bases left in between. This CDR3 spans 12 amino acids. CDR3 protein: CASSLQYNEQFF. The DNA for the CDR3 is TGTGCCAGCAGCTTACAGTACAATGAGCAGTTCTTC.

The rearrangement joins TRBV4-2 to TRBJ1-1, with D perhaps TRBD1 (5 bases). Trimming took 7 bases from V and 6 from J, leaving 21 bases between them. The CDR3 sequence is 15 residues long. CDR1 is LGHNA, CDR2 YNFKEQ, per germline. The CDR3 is CASTKGVGKGAEAFF. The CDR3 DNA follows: TGTGCCAGCACCAAAGGGGTGGGGAAAGGGGCTGAAGCTTTCTTT.

The CDR3 spells CASSYRDTIYF. The CDR3 nucleotides are TGTGCCAGCAGTTATCGAGACACCATATATTTT. The rearrangement links TRBV6-5 to TRBJ1-3; D is uncertain. The V gene lost 3 bases and the J gene lost 8 bases, with 5 bases spanning the gap. This CDR3 has 11 residues. Looked up from germline, CDR1 is MNHEY and CDR2 is SVGAGI.

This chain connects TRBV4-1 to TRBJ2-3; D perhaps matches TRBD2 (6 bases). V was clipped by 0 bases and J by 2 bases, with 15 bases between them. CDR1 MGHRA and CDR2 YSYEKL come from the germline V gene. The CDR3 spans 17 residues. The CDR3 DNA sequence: TGCGCCAGCAGCCAAGAGGGTCGGGAGTACTTCACAGATACGCAGTATTTT. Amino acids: CASSQEGREYFTDTQYF.

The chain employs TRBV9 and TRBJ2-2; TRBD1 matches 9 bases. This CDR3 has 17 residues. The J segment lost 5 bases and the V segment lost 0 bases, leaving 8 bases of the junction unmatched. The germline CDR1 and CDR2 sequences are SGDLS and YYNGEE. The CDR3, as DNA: TGTGCCAGCAGCGTAGCTATAGGACAGGGGAAAACCGGGGAGCTGTTTTTT. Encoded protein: CASSVAIGQGKTGELFF.

The CDR3: CASSFGLQVSSYEQYF. The DNA of the CDR3 is TGTGCCAGCAGTTTCGGTTTACAGGTATCCTCCTACGAGCAGTACTTC. The chain joins TRBV6-5 to TRBJ2-7; D may be TRBD1 (5 bases). The CDR3 extends over 16 amino acids. The germline gives CDR1 MNHEY, CDR2 SVGAGI. V was clipped by 4 bases and J by 0 bases, with 16 bases between them.

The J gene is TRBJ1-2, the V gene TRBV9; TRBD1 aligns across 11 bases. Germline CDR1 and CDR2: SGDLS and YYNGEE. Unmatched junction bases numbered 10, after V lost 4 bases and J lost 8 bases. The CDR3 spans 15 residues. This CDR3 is CASSPSDRGLLGYTF. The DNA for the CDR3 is TGTGCCAGCAGCCCCTCGGACAGGGGGCTACTCGGCTACACCTTC.

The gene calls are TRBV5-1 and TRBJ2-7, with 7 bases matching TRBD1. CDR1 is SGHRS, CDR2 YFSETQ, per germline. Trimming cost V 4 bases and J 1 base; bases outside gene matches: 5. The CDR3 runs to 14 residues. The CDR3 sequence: CASSLWDSSYEQYF. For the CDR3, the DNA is TGCGCCAGCAGCCTTTGGGACAGTTCCTACGAGCAGTACTTC.

The CDR3 nucleotides are TGTGCCAGTAGTTCCGGGACAGGGACCCGCTGGGTAGATACGCAGTATTTT. Protein product: CASSSGTGTRWVDTQYF. V usage is TRBV19 and J usage is TRBJ2-3; 9 bases align to TRBD1. From germline, CDR1 is LNHDA and CDR2 SQIVND (reference sequence). V was pared by 5 bases and J by 5 bases, with 14 bases of the junction left unmatched. The length of the CDR3 is 17 residues.

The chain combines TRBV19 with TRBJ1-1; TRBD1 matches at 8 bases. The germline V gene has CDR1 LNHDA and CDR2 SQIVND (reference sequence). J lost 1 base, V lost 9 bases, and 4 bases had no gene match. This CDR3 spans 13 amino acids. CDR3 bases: TGTGCCAGCCAAGACAGGGGGAACACTGAAGCTTTCTTT. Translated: CASQDRGNTEAFF.

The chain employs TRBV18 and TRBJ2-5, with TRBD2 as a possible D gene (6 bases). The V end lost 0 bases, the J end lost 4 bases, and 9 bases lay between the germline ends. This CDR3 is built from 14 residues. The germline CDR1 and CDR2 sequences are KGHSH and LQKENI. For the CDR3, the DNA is TGTGCCAGCTCACCACCGCGGGGCGGAGAGACCCAGTACTTC. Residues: CASSPPRGGETQYF.

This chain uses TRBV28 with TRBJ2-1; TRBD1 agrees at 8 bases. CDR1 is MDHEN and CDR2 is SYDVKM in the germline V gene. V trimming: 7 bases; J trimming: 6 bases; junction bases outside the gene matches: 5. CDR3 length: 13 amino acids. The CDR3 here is CASTLDRGNEQFF. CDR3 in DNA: TGTGCCAGCACCCTAGACAGGGGCAATGAGCAGTTCTTC.